This T cell receptor beta chain was found in a study of T cell repertoires in cytomegalovirus infection. Across the study: Indications of both CMV infection and matching HLA type were provided by public TCR beta signatures.

TCRdb reprocessed the reads via MiXCR and lists one record per CDR3 protein. The table includes approximately 250,000 distinct CDR3 sequences, approximately 22% detected once. Points from the study as a whole: Public TCR beta family frequency separated CMV-and-HLA carriers, including in an independent cohort. HLA-C-restricted CMV clonotypes gave the most frequent clonotype in two of eight donors.

The V end lost 4 bases, the J end lost 3 bases, and 10 bases lay between the germline ends. Germline lookup yields CDR1 SGHVS and CDR2 FNYEAQ. This CDR3 region has 14 residues. This clonotype was seen ten or more times. Its cognate antigen is unknown. This clonotype was obtained from a human donor in good health (CMV status not recorded). Some clones in this sample may be carry-over from other donors' samples. The chain combines TRBV7-6 with TRBJ1-5; D is possibly TRBD1 (5 bases). Sequencing was carried out using CD8+ T cells from PBMCs. CDR3 coding DNA: TGTGCCAGCAGCTCCGGGGGATTCAATCAGCCCCAGCATTTT. This encodes CASSSGGFNQPQHF.